This TCR beta chain came from a study of response to subunit inactivated influenza vaccine. The V gene's germline CDR1 is MNHNS and CDR2 SASEGT. Trimming took 7 bases from V and 11 from J, leaving 14 bases between them. The CDR3 has 11 residues. A remark on this clonotype: The antigen is not known.

Broader study findings: Each seasonal flu vaccination may recruit only limited new T cells, authors suggested.

TCRdb reprocessed the RT-PCR reads with MiXCR, giving one entry per CDR3 protein. The sample carries roughly 500,000 distinct CDR3 sequences, roughly 25% recorded once. The same data also went into a second study, on T cells expressing NK-cell markers. That study reports: For TCR beta, cDNA was produced by 5'RACE template switching with UMIs. TCR beta repertoires came from sorted CD3+CD56+NKG2C+, CD3+CD56+NKG2C- and CD3+CD56-NKG2C+ T cells. Restriction of the sorted population to alpha-beta TCR T cells was achieved in several experiments with an anti-gamma-delta TCR antibody. These clonotypes, the leaders elsewhere, also led the CD3+CD56-NKG2C+ fraction in several donors.

Sequenced material: CD4+ T cells sorted from PBMCs, taken roughly 13 days after vaccination. The rearrangement uses TRBV6-1 and TRBJ1-1; possible D gene TRBD1, 5 bases. This clonotype was obtained from a man between 45 and 60 years old who received an inactivated influenza vaccine. The CDR3 reads CASKVGGGAFF. CDR3 sequence (DNA): TGTGCCAGCAAAGTGGGGGGTGGTGCTTTCTTT.